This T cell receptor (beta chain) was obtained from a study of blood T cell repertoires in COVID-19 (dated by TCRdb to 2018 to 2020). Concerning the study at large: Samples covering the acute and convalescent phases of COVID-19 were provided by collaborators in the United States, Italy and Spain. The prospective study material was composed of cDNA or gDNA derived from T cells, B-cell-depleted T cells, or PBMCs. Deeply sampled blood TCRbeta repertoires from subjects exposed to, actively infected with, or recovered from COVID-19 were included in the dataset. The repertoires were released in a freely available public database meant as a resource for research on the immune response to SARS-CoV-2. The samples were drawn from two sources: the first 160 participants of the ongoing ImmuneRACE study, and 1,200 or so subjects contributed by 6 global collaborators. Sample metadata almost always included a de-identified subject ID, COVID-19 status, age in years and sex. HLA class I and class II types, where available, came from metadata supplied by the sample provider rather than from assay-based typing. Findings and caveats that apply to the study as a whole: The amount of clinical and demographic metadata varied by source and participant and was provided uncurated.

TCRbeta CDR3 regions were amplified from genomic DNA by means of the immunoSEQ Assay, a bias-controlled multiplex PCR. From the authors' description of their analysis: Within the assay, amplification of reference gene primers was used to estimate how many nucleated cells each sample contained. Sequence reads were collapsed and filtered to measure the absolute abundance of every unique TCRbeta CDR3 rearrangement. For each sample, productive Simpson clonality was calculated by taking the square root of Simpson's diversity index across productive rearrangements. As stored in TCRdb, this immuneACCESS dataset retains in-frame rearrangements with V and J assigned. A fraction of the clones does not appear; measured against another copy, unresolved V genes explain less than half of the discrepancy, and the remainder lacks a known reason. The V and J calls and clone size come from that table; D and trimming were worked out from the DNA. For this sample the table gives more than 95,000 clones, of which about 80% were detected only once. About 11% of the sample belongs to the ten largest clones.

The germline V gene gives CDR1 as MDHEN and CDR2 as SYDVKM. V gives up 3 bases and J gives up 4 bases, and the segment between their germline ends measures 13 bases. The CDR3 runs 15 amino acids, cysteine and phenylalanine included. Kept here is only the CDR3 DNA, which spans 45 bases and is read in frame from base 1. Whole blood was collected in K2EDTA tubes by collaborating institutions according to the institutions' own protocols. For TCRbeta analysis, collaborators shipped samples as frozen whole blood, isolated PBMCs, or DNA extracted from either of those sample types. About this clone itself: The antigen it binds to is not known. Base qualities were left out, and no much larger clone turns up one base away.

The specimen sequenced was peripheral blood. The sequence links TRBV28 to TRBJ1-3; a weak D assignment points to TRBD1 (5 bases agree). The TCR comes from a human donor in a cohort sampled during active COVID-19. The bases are TGTGCCAGCAGTTTGACGAAGGGGCGAGGAAACACCATATATTTT. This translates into CASSLTKGRGNTIYF.